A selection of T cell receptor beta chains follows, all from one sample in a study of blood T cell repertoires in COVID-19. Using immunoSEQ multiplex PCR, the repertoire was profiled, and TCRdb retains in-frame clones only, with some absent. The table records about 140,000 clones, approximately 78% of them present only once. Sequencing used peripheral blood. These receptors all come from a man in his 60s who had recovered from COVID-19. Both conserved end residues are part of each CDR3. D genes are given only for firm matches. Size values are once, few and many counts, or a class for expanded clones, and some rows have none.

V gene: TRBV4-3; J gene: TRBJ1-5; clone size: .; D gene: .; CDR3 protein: CASSPSHRDYSNQPQHF; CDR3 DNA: TGCGCCAGCAGCCCCAGCCACAGGGACTATAGCAATCAGCCCCAGCATTTT
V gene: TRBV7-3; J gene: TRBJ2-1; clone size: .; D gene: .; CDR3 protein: CASSLNSGGMTGEQFF; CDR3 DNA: TGTGCCAGCAGCTTAAATAGCGGTGGCATGACGGGTGAGCAGTTCTTC
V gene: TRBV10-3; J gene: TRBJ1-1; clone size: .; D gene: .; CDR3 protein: CAISERSGRSEAFF; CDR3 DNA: TGTGCCATCAGTGAAAGGAGTGGTAGGTCTGAAGCTTTCTTT
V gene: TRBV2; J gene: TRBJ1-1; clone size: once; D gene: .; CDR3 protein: CASAGLVNTEAFF; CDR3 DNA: TGTGCCAGCGCAGGACTGGTGAACACTGAAGCTTTCTTT
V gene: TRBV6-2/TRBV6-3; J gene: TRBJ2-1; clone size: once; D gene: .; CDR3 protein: CASSYVPPKEQFF; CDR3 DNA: TGTGCCAGCAGTTACGTACCGCCTAAAGAGCAGTTCTTC
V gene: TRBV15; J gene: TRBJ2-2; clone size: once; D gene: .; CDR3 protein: CATSTWPPPDTGELFF; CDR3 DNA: TGTGCCACCAGCACATGGCCCCCTCCCGACACCGGGGAGCTGTTTTTT
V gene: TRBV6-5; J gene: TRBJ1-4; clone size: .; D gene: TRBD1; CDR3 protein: CASSYSDRGNEKLFF; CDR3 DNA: TGTGCCAGCAGTTACTCTGACAGGGGGAATGAAAAACTGTTTTTT
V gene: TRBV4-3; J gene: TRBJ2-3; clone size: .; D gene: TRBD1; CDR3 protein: CASSRRTGGSTDTQYF; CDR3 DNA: TGCGCCAGCAGCCGCCGAACAGGGGGAAGCACAGATACGCAGTATTTT
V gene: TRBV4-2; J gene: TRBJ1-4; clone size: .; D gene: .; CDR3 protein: CASSQDRWGSARTTNEKLFF; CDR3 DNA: TGTGCCAGCAGCCAAGATCGGTGGGGCTCCGCGAGGACAACTAATGAAAAACTGTTTTTT
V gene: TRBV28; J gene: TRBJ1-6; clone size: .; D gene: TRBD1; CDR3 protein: CASSSTGDYNSPLHF; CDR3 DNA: TGTGCCAGCAGTTCGACAGGGGACTATAATTCACCCCTCCACTTT
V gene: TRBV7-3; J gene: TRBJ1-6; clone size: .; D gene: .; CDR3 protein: CASSQKQGSNSPLHF; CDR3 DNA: TGTGCCAGCAGTCAAAAACAGGGCAGCAATTCACCCCTCCACTTT
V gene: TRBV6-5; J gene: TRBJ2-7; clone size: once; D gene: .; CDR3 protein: CASSTAGFGYEQYF; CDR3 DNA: TGTGCCAGCAGTACTGCAGGGTTTGGGTACGAGCAGTACTTC
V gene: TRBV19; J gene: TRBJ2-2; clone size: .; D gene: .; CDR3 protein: CASRLAANTGELFF; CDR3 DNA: TGTGCCAGTAGACTAGCAGCCAACACCGGGGAGCTGTTTTTT
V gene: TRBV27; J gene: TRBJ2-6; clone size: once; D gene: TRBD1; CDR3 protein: CASSDNRQGAAGANVLTF; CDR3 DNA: TGTGCCAGCAGTGATAACCGACAGGGGGCTGCTGGGGCCAACGTCCTGACTTTC
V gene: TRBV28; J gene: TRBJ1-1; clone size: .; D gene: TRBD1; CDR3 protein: CASRTGGSGNTEAFF; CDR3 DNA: TGTGCCAGCAGGACAGGGGGCAGTGGGAACACTGAAGCTTTCTTT
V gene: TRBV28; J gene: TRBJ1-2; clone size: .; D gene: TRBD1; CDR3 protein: CASSATGVGGYTF; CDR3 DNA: TGTGCCAGCAGTGCTACAGGGGTGGGGGGCTACACCTTC
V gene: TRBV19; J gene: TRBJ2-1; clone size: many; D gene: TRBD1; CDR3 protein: CATGTGGPLENEQFF; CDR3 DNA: TGTGCCACGGGGACAGGAGGGCCGTTGGAGAATGAGCAGTTCTTC
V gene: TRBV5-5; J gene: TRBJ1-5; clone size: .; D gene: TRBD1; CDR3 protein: CASSSWTGGRQPQHF; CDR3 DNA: TGTGCCAGCAGCTCTTGGACAGGGGGCCGCCAGCCCCAGCATTTT
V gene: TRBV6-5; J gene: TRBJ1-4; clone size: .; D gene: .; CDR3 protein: CASRATGLWEKLFF; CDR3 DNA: TGTGCCAGCAGGGCGACAGGCCTCTGGGAAAAACTGTTTTTT
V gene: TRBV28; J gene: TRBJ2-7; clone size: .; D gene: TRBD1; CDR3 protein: CASSPGTDYEQYF; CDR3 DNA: TGTGCCAGCAGTCCGGGGACAGACTACGAGCAGTACTTC
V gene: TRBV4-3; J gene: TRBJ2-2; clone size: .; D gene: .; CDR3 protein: CASSQDGGTRSNTGELFF; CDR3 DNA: TGCGCCAGCAGCCAAGATGGTGGGACACGTTCGAACACCGGGGAGCTGTTTTTT
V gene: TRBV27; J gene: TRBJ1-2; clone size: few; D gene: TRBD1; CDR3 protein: CASSTGQPYGYTF; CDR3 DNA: TGTGCCAGCAGTACGGGACAGCCCTATGGCTACACCTTC